One sample yielded the 10 T cell receptor beta chains listed below, sequenced in a study of CD8+CD57+ T cells in acquired aplastic anemia. Individuals selected for sequencing had exhibited CD8+CD57+ cell expansion on flow cytometry. The template used for profiling TCR beta VDJ and CDR3 was genomic DNA. TCRdb analysed the reads with MiXCR anew, one entry per CDR3 protein. The data hold around 180,000 distinct CDR3 sequences, with 48% observed a single time. The sequenced material came from sorted CD4+, CD8+, or CD8+CD57+ T cells (not recorded which) from PBMCs. These receptors were collected from a human donor with aplastic anemia.

J is TRBJ1-3 and V is TRBV10-3; tentative D call: TRBD1 (6 bases). This CDR3 has 14 residues. V lost 6 bases and J 0 bases, leaving 9 bases between the germline ends. Germline loops: CDR1 ENHRY, CDR2 SYGVKD. The CDR3 protein is CAISSDSSGNTIYF. CDR3 DNA: TGTGCCATCAGCTCGGACAGCTCTGGAAACACCATATATTTT.

On this clonotype: This clone may be a read error of a much larger clone one base away. This chain connects TRBV5-1 to TRBJ1-1; D gene unclear. In germline, CDR1 is SGHRS, CDR2 YFSETQ. The CDR3 has 14 residues. The V end lost 1 base, the J end lost 4 bases, and 11 bases lay between the germline ends. Written as DNA, the CDR3 is TGCGCCAGCAGCTTGTCCGTCGTGAGCACTGAAGCTTTCTTT. It yields the protein CASSLSVVSTEAFF.

J is TRBJ2-1 and V is TRBV2; no clear D gene. Germline V gene lookup returns CDR1 SNHLY and CDR2 FYNNEI. CDR3 length equals 12 residues. V dropped 4 bases and J dropped 6 bases, with 7 bases sitting between them. CDR3: CASSGEPNEQFF. The CDR3 DNA is TGTGCCAGCAGTGGTGAGCCCAATGAGCAGTTCTTC.

CDR3 nucleotides: TGTGCCAGCAGCCAATCCAGGGCAGCGAACACTGAAGCTTTCTTT. This encodes CASSQSRAANTEAFF. This chain connects TRBV5-6 to TRBJ1-1; D is perhaps TRBD1 (5 bases). CDR1 and CDR2 from the germline V gene are SGHDT and YYEEEE. V shed 4 bases and J shed 1 base, with 14 bases lying between them. The CDR3 extends over 15 amino acids.

This clonotype was recorded many times. This chain links TRBV29-1 with TRBJ2-4; D is perhaps TRBD2 (5 bases). Germline V gene lookup returns CDR1 SQVTM and CDR2 ANQGSEA. V was clipped by 8 bases and J by 0 bases, with 26 bases between them. The CDR3 sequence is 18 residues long. CDR3 nucleotides: TGCAGCCCCAAGGGTACCGAATCTAGAGGACTAGCCAAAAACATTCAGTACTTC. Its translation: CSPKGTESRGLAKNIQYF.

The rearrangement links TRBV24-1 to TRBJ2-3, with no clear D. Germline assignment: CDR1 KGHDR and CDR2 SFDVKD. With 6 bases removed from V and 9 bases from J, the gap between germline ends came to 15 bases. The CDR3 loop spans 13 amino acids. CDR3 in amino acids: CATSPSQHITQYF. CDR3 nucleotides: TGTGCCACCAGTCCCTCCCAGCATATCACGCAGTATTTT.

In its sample, this clonotype was seen a few times. J is TRBJ2-3 and V is TRBV3-1, with D perhaps matching TRBD2 (6 bases). The length of the CDR3 is 14 residues. CDR1 and CDR2 (germline): LGHDT, YNNKEL (reference sequence). V was cut by 4 bases and J by 1 base, with 9 bases left in between. The chain's CDR3 is CASSRAGRTDTQYF. The CDR3 DNA follows: TGTGCCAGCAGCCGGGCGGGGCGCACAGATACGCAGTATTTT.

This clonotype was detected ten times or more. The rearrangement uses TRBV11-3 and TRBJ2-7, with TRBD1 matching over 7 bases. V shed 5 bases, J shed 3 bases, and the junction held 4 bases outside the gene matches. CDR1 is SGHNT and CDR2 is YENEEA in the germline V gene. The CDR3 loop spans 13 amino acids. CDR3 bases: TGTGCCAGCAGCGTATACAGGGGCTACGAGCAGTACTTC. Protein: CASSVYRGYEQYF.

The chain recombines TRBV10-3 with TRBJ2-2; D gene uncertain. The CDR3 extends over 14 amino acids. Germline lookup yields CDR1 ENHRY and CDR2 SYGVKD. Trimming pared 1 base from V and 1 base from J, leaving 4 bases between. The DNA of the CDR3 is TGTGCCATCAGTGAGTGGGGGAACACCGGGGAGCTGTTTTTT. Protein product: CAISEWGNTGELFF.

This clonotype was recorded many times. This chain joins TRBV5-1 and TRBJ1-2; 9 bases align to TRBD1. Trimming cost V 4 bases and J 7 bases; bases outside gene matches: 8. The CDR3 totals 14 residues. Germline V CDR1 and CDR2: SGHRS, YFSETQ. CDR3: CASSASGTGFGYTF. CDR3 DNA: TGCGCCAGCAGCGCCTCCGGGACAGGGTTTGGCTACACCTTC.